This T cell receptor (beta chain) was retrieved from a study of early T cells in non-severe SARS-CoV-2 infection. CDR3 length: 19 amino acids. TCRdb recomputed calls from the 5' RACE reads with MiXCR, one row per CDR3 protein. The top ten clones hold under 8% of a sample with approximately 85,000 distinct CDR3 sequences, 9% to 15% of them seen once. Sequencing was done on a sample of whole blood. V and J are TRBV21-1 and TRBJ2-2; TRBD2 reflects the table's D call only, with no check against the DNA. TRBV21-1 is labeled a pseudogene. This receptor was identified in an adult who was a healthcare worker with PCR-confirmed SARS-CoV-2 infection or an uninfected control (not recorded which). The CDR3: CASSNQGLAELSKGGELFF. In DNA form, the CDR3 reads TGTGCCAGCAGCAATCAGGGACTAGCGGAATTATCTAAAGGAGGGGAGCTGTTTTTT.